These 7 T cell receptor beta chains were all obtained from the same sample, sequenced in a study of T cell responses to AZD1222 COVID-19 vaccine. Sequencing used immunoSEQ multiplex PCR; TCRdb keeps in-frame clones, though not all of them. The table lists 90,000 to 150,000 clones, approximately 86% of them singletons. Here the sequenced sample was peripheral blood, taken on day 0 of AZD1222 vaccination. These receptors came from an adult in good health.

V usage is TRBV18 and J usage is TRBJ2-1; TRBD1 might be the D (5 bases). This CDR3 spans 13 amino acids. Germline V CDR1 and CDR2: KGHSH, LQKENI. The ends were cut back, 2 bases at V and 10 bases at J, with 12 bases in the middle. This CDR3 reads CASSPGQGLEQFF. The CDR3 DNA is TGTGCCAGCTCACCAGGACAAGGGTTGGAGCAGTTCTTC.

This chain links TRBV5-1 with TRBJ1-2; 10 bases line up with TRBD1. After removal of 0 bases from V and 5 bases from J, the junction contained 4 bases not matched to a gene. The V gene's germline CDR1 is SGHRS and CDR2 YFSETQ. The CDR3 is 15 residues long. The CDR3 DNA follows: TGCGCCAGCAGCTTGGCCTCGGGACAGGGGTATGGCTACACCTTC. Translated, it gives CASSLASGQGYGYTF.

This clone was counted once. The chain is built from TRBV5-1 and TRBJ2-1; D tentatively reads TRBD1 or TRBD2 (5 bases each). Germline-derived CDR1 and CDR2 are SGHRS and YFSETQ. The V end lost 3 bases, the J end lost 9 bases, and 22 bases lay between the germline ends. The length of the CDR3 is 16 residues. CDR3 sequence (DNA): TGCGCCAGCAGCTCCCTCGGGGCCCGGACCATGGCTGAGCAGTTCTTC. Its protein is CASSSLGARTMAEQFF.

The chain uses TRBV6-5 and TRBJ1-1; 7 bases are a match to TRBD1. V lost 7 bases and J lost 11; bases outside the gene matches: 10. The CDR3 consists of 12 residues. The germline gives CDR1 MNHEY, CDR2 SVGAGI. The CDR3 nucleotides are TGTGCCAGCAACCCGGGACAGCCGAGGGCTTTCTTT. This gives the protein CASNPGQPRAFF.

This chain links TRBV15 with TRBJ1-2, with 8 bases matching TRBD1. Germline V gives CDR1 LNHNV, CDR2 YYDKDF (reference sequence). With V trimmed by 2 bases and J by 10 bases, 6 bases remained unmatched. The CDR3 contains 13 residues. For the CDR3, the DNA is TGTGCCACCAGCAGAAGGACAGGGTACGACTACACCTTC. Amino acids: CATSRRTGYDYTF.

V is TRBV2 and J is TRBJ1-5; no clear D. Trimming pared 7 bases from V and 0 bases from J, leaving 10 bases between. Germline lookup yields CDR1 SNHLY and CDR2 FYNNEI. The CDR3 sequence is 14 residues long. The CDR3 coding sequence is TGTGCCAGCAACCAACAGTATAGCAATCAGCCCCAGCATTTT. This translates into CASNQQYSNQPQHF.

The chain joins TRBV7-9 to TRBJ2-2; D is unresolved. Germline CDR1 reads SEHNR; CDR2 reads FQNEAQ (reference sequence). The V end was cut by 6 bases, the J end by 7 bases, with 18 bases between. CDR3 length equals 15 residues. The CDR3 DNA reads TGTGCCAGCAGATTAACCCGCATAGAGGTCGGGGAGCTGTTTTTT. The encoded protein is CASRLTRIEVGELFF.